This is a list of T cell receptor beta chains from one sample in a study of blood T cell repertoires in COVID-19. Generated by immunoSEQ multiplex PCR, the TCRdb table keeps only in-frame clones and is missing some. The sample consists of about 350,000 clones, more than 85% of them appearing once. Sequencing was carried out using PBMCs or T cells enriched from blood (not recorded which). Receptors were obtained from a woman under 40 who had recovered from COVID-19. CDR3s leave out the opening cysteine and the closing phenylalanine or tryptophan.

13,TRBJ2-3,TRBV3-1/TRBV3-2,ASSPRQGRRDTQY
12,TRBJ2-7,TRBV7-2,ASSYSGTAYEQY
14,TRBJ2-5,TRBV13,ASSSEGTSNWETQY
13,TRBJ2-2,TRBV11-2,ASTPTGTTPGELF
12,TRBJ2-7,TRBV6-5,ASKRTSGPYEQY
10,TRBJ1-2,TRBV27,ASRDSPYGYT
11,TRBJ1-1,TRBV6-1,ASSEQGGYEAF
14,TRBJ2-3,TRBV9,ASSRSGTQSTDTQY
13,TRBJ1-5,TRBV19,ASSISQNSNQPQH
13,TRBJ2-6,TRBV3-1/TRBV3-2,ASSPGMDGANVLT
14,TRBJ2-2,TRBV11-2,ASSSSGGRNTGELF
14,TRBJ2-1,TRBV6-4,ASSLTGFSSYNEQF
12,TRBJ2-7,TRBV5-1,ASSLKQGGDEQY
12,TRBJ1-1,TRBV11-2,ASSDQVFSTEAF
15,TRBJ1-4,TRBV10-3,AISDPQTGEPNEKLF
9,TRBJ1-1,TRBV20-1,SARMSTEAF
13,TRBJ2-7,TRBV25-1,ASSESLAGSYEQY
11,TRBJ2-7,TRBV28,ASGAGQTYEQY
12,TRBJ2-3,TRBV5-6,ASSFRGLQSTQY
13,TRBJ1-4,TRBV30,AWSRTGASNEKLF
12,TRBJ2-2,TRBV21-1,ASSKDRVTGELF
12,TRBJ2-7,TRBV2,ASTKDSTQWEQY
16,TRBJ2-5,TRBV19,ASSIRRGSGVEQETQY
13,TRBJ1-4,TRBV5-4,ASSLAQGAGGKLF
12,TRBJ1-5,TRBV6-1,ASSDRTGNQPQH
13,TRBJ2-7,TRBV2,ASSIMGQARYEQY
13,TRBJ2-7,TRBV28,ASSRTGTVSYEQY